This note documents a single T cell receptor beta chain sequence. No antigen is known for it. The sample holds no much larger clone one base away, and base qualities are not on file. This sample was taken from a study of cytomegalovirus exposure and HLA in healthy donors (dated by TCRdb to about 2017). Study-level background: An earlier analysis of roughly 570 of the donors reported 276 Gb of sequence data and about 120 million unique TCR beta sequences obtained from some 170 million T cells. An early release covering 550 to 700 HLA-typed donors comprised about 290 gigabases of sequencing data and 65 million to 100 million unique TCR sequences. HLA typing included class I and class II loci at four-digit resolution. All discovery cohort repertoires had been generated on a single sequencing platform. The later analysis used no new phenotypic data to find candidate immune exposures, relying instead on TCR beta sequences and their occurrence across donors. The study used immunosequencing to profile the T cell repertoires of about 670 subjects and linked those repertoires to cytomegalovirus serostatus. A handful of DR-DQ haplotypes were handled as single units for association and clustering because linkage in the cohort was strong. A later genetic analysis used genome-wide SNP genotypes for about 60% of the roughly 700 donors, treating that subset as a discovery cohort. A later analysis re-examined previously published TCR beta repertoires from roughly 650 donors and added high-resolution HLA genotyping to investigate patterns of TCR occurrence. Across under 500 genotyped donors of the cohort, an average of roughly 250,000 unique TCR beta nucleotide sequences per donor were sequenced, and about a sixth of those sequences were non-productive. An earlier analysis of around 640 of the donors used high-throughput TCR beta sequencing to judge whether each TCR beta V gene segment behaved as functional or pseudogenic. Typing coverage varied by locus: roughly 629-640 donors for A, B, C, DRB1 and DQB1; 500 to 550 for DQA1; over 600 for DPA1; 400 to 480 for DPB1. The study combined high-throughput TCR immunosequencing, statistical association of individual TCRs with disease status, and machine learning to predict cytomegalovirus infection status. Donor age, sex, ethnicity and CMV serostatus were compiled alongside the repertoire data. Of the approximately 400 genotyped donors, 81% were placed in the genetic ancestry cluster associated with self-reported Caucasian donors. Along with the approximately 650-subject first cohort, a separate validation cohort of over a hundred different subjects was used. The study was designed to test whether signatures of past pathogen exposure could be identified by cataloging public T cell receptors.

CDR3 length: 15 amino acids, cysteine to phenylalanine. The DNA shown is the 45-base CDR3, in frame from base 1. According to the germline V gene (reference sequence), CDR1 reads MNHEY and CDR2 reads SMNVEV. The V end gives up 4 bases and the J end 7 bases, leaving 8 bases in the junction not matched to a gene. Libraries came from the immunoSEQ multiplex PCR assay. A mixture of 60 forward primers for TCR Vbeta segments and 13 reverse primers for TCR Jbeta segments was used in the multiplex PCR. Amplification of the CDR3 region of rearranged TCR beta genes was performed with a multiplex PCR assay on genomic DNA. On the Illumina HiSeq System, the amplified TCR beta libraries were sequenced as 87-base-pair reads. The authors processed their data as follows. A later analysis counted about 80 million unique TCR beta chains across the 670 or so repertoires, and 10 million to 12 million of these chains were shared by at least two donors. Raw reads were error-corrected and collapsed into unique sequences with a nearest-neighbor algorithm that merged closely related sequences to remove PCR and sequencing errors. To assign V, D and J gene segments, CDR3 sequences were aligned to IMGT reference sequences. For a sequence to be retained, a match of at least six nucleotides was required to both a V gene segment and a J gene segment. A rearrangement counted as productive if the CDR3 had no stop codons and remained in frame with V and J, and every other rearrangement counted as non-productive. Following IMGT convention, CDR3 was defined as the stretch from the second conserved V-encoded cysteine to the conserved J-encoded phenylalanine. Sequences without an unambiguous match to a single V gene segment were excluded from the earlier analysis of 450 to 750 of the donors. An earlier analysis of several hundred of the donors classified V segments as functional when productive rearrangements were above 56.7% and as segregating when the standard deviation between donors was above 5%. A statistical classification framework was built to diagnose cytomegalovirus status from the catalog of TCR beta chain sequences. In a later analysis, TCR nucleotide sequences were compared against IMGT/GENE-DB human TR gene sequences so that V and J genes could be assigned. A later analysis assigned CDR3 sequences and most-parsimonious VDJ recombination scenarios with the TCRdist pipeline. A later analysis defined each TCR beta chain by its CDR3 amino acid sequence plus V-gene family, and excluded reads lacking a unique V-gene family. To address suspected cross-contamination and a sequencing artifact, a later analysis removed approximately 590 highly shared, low-generation-probability nucleotide sequences. For each public chain, a later analysis derived a clonal expansion index from normalized ranks of inferred template counts within each repertoire. A later analysis computed generation probabilities with a VDJ recombination model fitted to out-of-frame rearrangements, and checked the results against IGoR. A later analysis scored TCR-TCR, TCR-HLA and TCR-CMV co-occurrence with hypergeometric tests, applying a repertoire-size bias correction to TCR pairs. To estimate false discovery rates, a later analysis permuted the HLA or CMV assignments 20 times. In a later analysis, co-occurring TCRs were grouped using DBSCAN, and TCRdist sequence similarity was added for clustering within HLA-allele-positive subsets. Repertoires with fewer than 30,000 or more than 120,000 public chains, plus five repertoires with anomalous nucleotide sharing, were excluded from co-occurrence clustering. The immuneACCESS repertoire file appears here via TCRdb, limited to in-frame rearrangements. These files lack a portion of the clones; in checked studies, under half of the deficit traces to unresolved V genes, and the cause of the others is not known. V, J and clone size are taken as reported in that table, and D and trimming were inferred from the DNA itself. Across this sample there are about 250,000 clones, with more than 55% seen only once. In total, the top ten clones hold approximately 2.3% of the sample.

In total, roughly 670 healthy bone marrow donors made up the cohort. All cohort members were sampled while nominally healthy, although unrecorded immune exposures were likely present. The donor tested CMV seronegative and was one of the 352 seronegative cohort members. Each donor provided a peripheral blood sample, and peripheral blood mononuclear cells were used for TCR beta sequencing. The Qiagen DNeasy Blood Extraction Kit was used to extract genomic DNA from the blood cell samples. The full study reports these points: Some IMGT-functional V segments, including TRBV6-2 and TRBV6-3, could not be told apart with the 87-base-pair reads, so those segments were excluded. In this cohort, only TCR beta chains were sequenced, and detectable features were limited by the absence of alpha or paired-chain data. In a later analysis, 15,000 to 20,000 TCR beta sequences were associated with specific HLA alleles at a false discovery rate of 0.05. Compared with the approximately 670-donor mean, donors in an Asian-associated ancestry cluster had fewer N-insertions in productive TCRs, according to a later genetic analysis. In a later analysis, HLA-associated TCR beta chains showed more clonal expansion and lower generation probabilities than non-associated chains that were equally common. The presence/absence analyses assumed that sequencing depth was roughly uniform across donors, and that assumption may not be true. When HLA alleles, especially DR and DQ, strongly co-occurred, TCR associations were difficult to assign to individual alleles. The authors suggested that the approach could potentially be extended to other disease states and immunological phenotypes. Across donors, most TCR sequences were observed very rarely, whereas some public TCRs were present in many individuals. In a later genetic analysis, a missense DCLRE1C variant was associated with V-gene and J-gene trimming of TCR beta chains, and the association was replicated in an independent cohort. Broadly in line with IMGT annotations, most TCR beta V segments showed up in productive rearrangements about 90% or about 30% of the time in an earlier analysis of approximately 640 of the donors. According to a later analysis, parvovirus B19, influenza, CMV and Epstein-Barr virus appeared linked to several top co-occurrence clusters. Three of the identified cytomegalovirus-associated TCR beta chains were confirmed in vitro to be specific for cytomegalovirus antigens. Correlated functional status among segregating V segments might reflect linkage disequilibrium, but an unknown experimental factor could not be ruled out. According to a later analysis, TCR association rates differed among HLA loci, with DRB1 alleles showing the most associated TCRs and HLA-C alleles showing the fewest. The study gave a list of about 170 TCR beta chains associated with cytomegalovirus. A later analysis found that most CMV-associated TCR beta chains appeared HLA-restricted, with HLA associations seemingly driven largely by CMV exposure. The earlier analysis of nearly 600 of the donors excluded 15 to 20 rarely observed V segments, including chromosome 9 orphons, because counts were too low. A further reported finding was that TCR beta sequences accurately predicted the HLA-A and HLA-B alleles for most subjects in the first cohort. Because HLA typing was missing for some donors at each locus, association tests included only the typed subset. A group of highly shared sequence variants was considered likely to be a technical artifact of the sequencing pipeline. The classifier was reported to diagnose cytomegalovirus status with high specificity and sensitivity in both the original cohort and the validation cohort. Immune exposure information for the cohort was limited to CMV serostatus.

Rearrangement joined TRBV27 to TRBJ2-1, with TRBD1 identical over 9 junction bases. Sequenced input: PBMCs. The source of this sequence is a female donor in good health and CMV-seronegative. The CDR3 loop reads CASSSPGTGLNEQFF. The nucleotides are TGTGCCAGCAGTTCCCCTGGGACAGGGTTGAATGAGCAGTTCTTC.